Detailed here is one T cell receptor beta chain. The antigen it recognizes is unknown. No much larger clone exists at a distance of one base, and base qualities are not known. The immunoSEQ hsTCRB v3.0 assay was used at survey level resolution to sequence the TRB variable region. A depth of roughly 40,000-55,000 T-cell genomes per sample was targeted for TRB sequencing. TRB libraries were pooled and sequenced on an Illumina MiSeq using a v3 150-cycle kit. The paper's processing steps were these. Analysis of repertoires was carried out in R inside a reproducible Nextflow workflow spanning QC, data transformation and analysis. Custom analyses were implemented in LymphoSeq2, an R package for AIRR-Seq data exploration. After excluding several samples that yielded fewer than 5000 total TRB sequences, 188 HIV repertoires remained for analysis. Among the 180 or so HIV repertoires that were kept, some 61 were collected before ART initiation and about 130 were collected after ART initiation. Repertoires were downsampled to 5000 TRB nucleotide sequences, with summary statistics averaged over 100 downsampling iterations. Only TRB sequences with CDR3 regions of at least seven amino acids were retained for analysis. Two measures captured diversity: a Shannon entropy-derived clonality score and the Gini coefficient. Repertoire networks linked the top 5000 CDR3 amino acid sequences whenever two sequences differed by an edit distance of one. For TRB CDR3 amino acid sequences, GLIPH2 was used to predict antigen specificity groups and MHC restriction. To flag known associations with CMV, EBV, HIV or tissue antigens, CDR3 amino acid sequences were compared against VDJdb and McPAS-TCR. Pre-ART, post-ART and control groups were compared with Wilcoxon signed-rank tests and Holm-Bonferroni correction. In TCRdb, the immuneACCESS table is reduced to in-frame sequences with V and J assigned. These tables do not hold every clone; where another copy was compared, an unresolved V gene accounts for under half, and the others remain unexplained. V, J and clone size are those of that table, while D and trimming were read from the DNA. Within this sample are 13,000 to 15,000 clones, with around 80% of them counted one time only. Together, the top ten hold around 7.9% of the sample.

Inclusion was restricted to participants for whom at least one PBMC sample before ART initiation and at least two post-ART samples were available. Treatment was received in the United States of America by all participants with HIV. Cryopreserved samples of about 1-10 million PBMC were thawed and washed before DNA extraction. At the time of the earliest PBMC sample, participants with HIV were aged between roughly 20 and 55 years. Per participant, PBMC samples came from 1-4 timepoints prior to ART initiation and 2-8 timepoints following ART initiation, for a median of 7 samples. Serial HIV viral load, CD4+ T-cell count, ART history and demographic data were obtained for every participant. Using a Qiagen kit on a QIAcube, genomic DNA was extracted from unsorted PBMC, with samples processed in batches of 12. This sample was taken from a study of long-term antiretroviral therapy in people with HIV (dated by TCRdb to between 2021 and 2023). Study-wide context: The earliest samples were collected about a decade before the 2015 WHO recommendation for immediate ART, when ART was typically delayed until CD4 counts fell. No cross-contamination during QIAcube processing was shown when test extractions of a monoclonal T-cell line were performed alongside 25 to 35 polyclonal samples. Whether ART initiation and durable HIV suppression were associated with changes in peripheral blood TRB repertoire composition and diversity was tested in a retrospective serial study. From fewer than 35 adults with confirmed HIV infection, the cohort provided roughly 200 cryopreserved PBMC samples, gathered serially across a mean of around 6 years (range 1-12). Of the roughly 30 participants with HIV, approximately 11 were female.

Taken from cysteine to phenylalanine, the CDR3 has 14 residues. CDR3 DNA is the only sequence kept; it has 42 bases, read in frame from the first base. At the junction V is shortened by 4 bases and J by 1 base, with 10 bases in between. According to the germline V gene (reference sequence), CDR1 reads LNHDA and CDR2 reads SQIVND. Here is what the overall study found, with its caveats: Inferences about post-ART repertoire changes were limited because no data were available on ART adherence, viral resistance or therapy changes. The repertoire was dominated across all time points by expanded TRB clones identified before ART initiation, although this dominance was seen to fluctuate and to decrease in many PLHIV after ART. ART initiation was associated with a significant increase in TRB diversity, but diversity stayed significantly below transplant donor controls even after long-term ART. Narrower CDR3 length ranges were observed in HIV repertoires than in controls, and an antigen-experienced repertoire with only a slight naive shift after ART was suggested by the network structure. The samples span the years 2004 to 2017, and the ART regimens used at that time may not be as effective as current regimens. Because PBMC availability was limited, only the TCR beta chain was sequenced, with no alpha chain pairing. Unsorted PBMC were profiled instead of sorted CD4+ and CD8+ T cells because pre-ART samples had limited cell numbers.

The V gene is TRBV19 and the J gene is TRBJ1-2; the D gene remains uncertain. The sequences come from unsorted PBMCs, collected 0.4 years after starting antiretroviral therapy. This TCR derives from a man aged 30 to 45 with HIV. The CDR3 protein: CASSRSRGNYGYTF. The DNA reads as follows: TGTGCCAGTAGTAGGTCCCGGGGTAACTATGGCTACACCTTC.